This T cell receptor (beta chain) was captured by sequencing in a study of T cells in localized non-small cell lung cancer. Profiling relied on immunoSEQ multiplex PCR, and the TCRdb table lists in-frame clones only, not all of them. The sample carries about 41,000 clones, approximately 80% recorded once. To note about this clone: Its specificity is not known.

The V gene's germline CDR1 is MNHNY and CDR2 SVGAGI (reference sequence). The CDR3 spans 14 residues. V was pared by 2 bases and J by 6 bases, with 5 bases of the junction left unmatched. Study-wide points: An association was observed between higher blood T cell density and longer overall survival. Uninvolved adjacent lung had higher T cell clonality than tumor and all other tissues.

This chain connects TRBV6-6 to TRBJ2-7, with 9 bases lining up with TRBD2. This specimen consisted of PBMCs, obtained before any cancer treatment. The clonotype originates from a man aged 35-69 years with stage II lung adenocarcinoma. CDR3 amino acids: CASSYGTSHSEQYF. Here the CDR3 DNA reads TGTGCCAGCAGTTACGGGACTAGCCATAGCGAGCAGTACTTC.